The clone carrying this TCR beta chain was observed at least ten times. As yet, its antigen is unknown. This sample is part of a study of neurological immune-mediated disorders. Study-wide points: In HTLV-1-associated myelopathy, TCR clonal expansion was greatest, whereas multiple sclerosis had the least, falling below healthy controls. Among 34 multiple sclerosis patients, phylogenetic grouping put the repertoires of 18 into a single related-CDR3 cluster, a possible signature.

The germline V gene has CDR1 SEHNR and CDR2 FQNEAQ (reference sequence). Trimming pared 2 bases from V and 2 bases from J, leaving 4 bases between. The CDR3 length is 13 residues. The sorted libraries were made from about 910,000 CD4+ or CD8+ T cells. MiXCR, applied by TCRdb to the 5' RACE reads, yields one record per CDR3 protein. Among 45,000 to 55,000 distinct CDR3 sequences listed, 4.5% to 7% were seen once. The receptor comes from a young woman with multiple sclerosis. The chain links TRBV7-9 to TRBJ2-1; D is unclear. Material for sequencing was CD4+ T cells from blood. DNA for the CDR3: TGTGCCAGCAGCTTAACGACCTACAATGAGCAGTTCTTC. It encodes CASSLTTYNEQFF.